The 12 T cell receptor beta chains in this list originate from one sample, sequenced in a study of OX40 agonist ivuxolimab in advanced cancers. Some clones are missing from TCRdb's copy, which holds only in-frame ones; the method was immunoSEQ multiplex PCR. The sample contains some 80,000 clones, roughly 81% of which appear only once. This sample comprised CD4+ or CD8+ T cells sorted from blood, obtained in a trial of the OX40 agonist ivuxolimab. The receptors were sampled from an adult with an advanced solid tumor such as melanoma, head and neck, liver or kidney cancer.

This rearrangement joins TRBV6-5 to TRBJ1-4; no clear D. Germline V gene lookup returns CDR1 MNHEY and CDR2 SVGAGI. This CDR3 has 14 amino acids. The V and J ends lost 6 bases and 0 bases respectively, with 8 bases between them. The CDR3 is CASRQDATNEKLFF. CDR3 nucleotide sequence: TGTGCCAGCAGACAAGACGCAACTAATGAAAAACTGTTTTTT.

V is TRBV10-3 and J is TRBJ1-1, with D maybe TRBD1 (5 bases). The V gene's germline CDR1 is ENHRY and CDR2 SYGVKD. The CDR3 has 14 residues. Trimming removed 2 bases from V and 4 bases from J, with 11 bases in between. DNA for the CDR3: TGTGCCATCAGTGAGGAGCCGGGGGGCACTGAAGCTTTCTTT. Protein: CAISEEPGGTEAFF.

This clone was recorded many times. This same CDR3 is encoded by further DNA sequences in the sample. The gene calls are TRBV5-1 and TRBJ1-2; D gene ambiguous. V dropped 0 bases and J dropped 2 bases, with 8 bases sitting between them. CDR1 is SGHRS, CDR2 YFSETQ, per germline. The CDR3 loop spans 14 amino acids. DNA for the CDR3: TGCGCCAGCAGCTTGGAGACTCCCAACTATGGCTACACCTTC. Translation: CASSLETPNYGYTF.

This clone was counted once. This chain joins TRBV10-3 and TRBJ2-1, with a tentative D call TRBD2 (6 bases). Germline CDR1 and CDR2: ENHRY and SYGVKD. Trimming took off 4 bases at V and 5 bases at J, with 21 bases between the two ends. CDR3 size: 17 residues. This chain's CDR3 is CAISGKTSLQTNNEQFF. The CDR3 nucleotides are TGTGCCATCAGTGGAAAGACTAGTCTACAAACAAACAATGAGCAGTTCTTC.

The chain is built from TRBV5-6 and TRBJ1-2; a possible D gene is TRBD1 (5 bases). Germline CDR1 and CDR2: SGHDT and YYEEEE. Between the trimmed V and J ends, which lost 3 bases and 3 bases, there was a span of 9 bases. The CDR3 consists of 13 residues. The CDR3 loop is CASSSRDYYGYTF. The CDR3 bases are TGTGCCAGCAGCTCCCGGGACTACTATGGCTACACCTTC. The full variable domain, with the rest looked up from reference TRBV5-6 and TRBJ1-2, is DAGVTQSPTHLIKTRGQQVTLRCSPKSGHDTVSWYQQALGQGPQFIFQYYEEEERQRGNFPDRFSGHQFPNYSSELNVNALLLGDSALYLCASSSRDYYGYTFGSGTRLTVV.

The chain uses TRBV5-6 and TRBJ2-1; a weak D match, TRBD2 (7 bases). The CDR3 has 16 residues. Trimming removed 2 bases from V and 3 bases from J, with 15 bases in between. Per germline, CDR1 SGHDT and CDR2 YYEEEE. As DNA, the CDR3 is TGTGCCAGCAGCTTTATGAGCGGGGACATCTACAATGAGCAGTTCTTC. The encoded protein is CASSFMSGDIYNEQFF.

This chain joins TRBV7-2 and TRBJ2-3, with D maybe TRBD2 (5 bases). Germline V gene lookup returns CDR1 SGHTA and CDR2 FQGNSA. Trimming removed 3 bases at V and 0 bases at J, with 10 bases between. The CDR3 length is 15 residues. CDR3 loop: CASSLAGLSTDTQYF. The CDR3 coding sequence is TGTGCCAGCAGCTTGGCGGGCCTAAGCACAGATACGCAGTATTTT.

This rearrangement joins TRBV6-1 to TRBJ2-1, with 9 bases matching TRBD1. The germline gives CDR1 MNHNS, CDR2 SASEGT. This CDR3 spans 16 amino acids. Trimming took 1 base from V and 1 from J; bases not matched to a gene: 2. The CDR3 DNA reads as TGTGCCAGCAGTGAAGGGGGGACAGGGTCCTACAATGAGCAGTTCTTC. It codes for CASSEGGTGSYNEQFF.

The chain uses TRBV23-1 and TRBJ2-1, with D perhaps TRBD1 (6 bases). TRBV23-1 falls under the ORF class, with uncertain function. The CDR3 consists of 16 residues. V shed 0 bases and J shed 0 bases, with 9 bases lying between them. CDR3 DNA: TGCGCCAGCAGTCAATCGATCAGGGGCTCCTACAATGAGCAGTTCTTC. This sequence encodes CASSQSIRGSYNEQFF.

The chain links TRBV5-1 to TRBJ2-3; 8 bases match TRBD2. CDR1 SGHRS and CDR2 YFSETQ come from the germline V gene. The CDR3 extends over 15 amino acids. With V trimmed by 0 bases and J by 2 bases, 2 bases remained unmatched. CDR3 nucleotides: TGCGCCAGCAGCTTGGGTAGCGGGGCCACAGATACGCAGTATTTT. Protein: CASSLGSGATDTQYF.

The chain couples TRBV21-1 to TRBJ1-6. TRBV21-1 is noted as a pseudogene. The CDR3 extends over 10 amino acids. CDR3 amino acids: CASRTGPLHF. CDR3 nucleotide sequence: TGTGCCAGCCGGACCGGACCCCTCCACTTT.

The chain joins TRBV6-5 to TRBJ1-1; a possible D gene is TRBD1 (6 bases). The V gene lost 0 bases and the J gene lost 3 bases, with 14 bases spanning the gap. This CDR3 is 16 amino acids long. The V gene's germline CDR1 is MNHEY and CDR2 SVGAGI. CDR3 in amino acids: CASSYSTRGQYTEAFF. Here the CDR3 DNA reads TGTGCCAGCAGTTACTCAACACGCGGACAGTACACTGAAGCTTTCTTT.